The 6 T cell receptor beta chains below all came from one sample that was sequenced in a study of T-cell reconstitution after alpha-beta-depleted transplantation in children. Unique molecular identifiers were built into the TCRbeta library. A single record per CDR3 protein comes from TCRdb applying MiXCR to the PCR reads. The sample records 230,000 or so distinct CDR3 sequences, around 11% being singletons. Specimen: PBMCs from the stem cell graft donor, collected from the stem cell graft. Every receptor here comes from a human donor who donated a stem cell graft to a child with acute lymphoblastic leukemia.

This clonotype was seen repeatedly, ten times or more. This rearrangement joins TRBV20-1 to TRBJ2-1; 9 positions agree with TRBD2. The CDR3 is 17 amino acids. The germline V gene encodes CDR1 DFQATT and CDR2 SNEGSKA (reference sequence). The J segment lost 0 bases and the V segment lost 0 bases, leaving 6 bases of the junction unmatched. In DNA, the CDR3 is TGCAGTGCTAGAGAAAAAGCGGGGGGTTCCTCCTACAATGAGCAGTTCTTC. It translates to CSAREKAGGSSYNEQFF.

Many counts were recorded for this clonotype. The V and J genes are TRBV12-3 or TRBV12-4 and TRBJ1-2; TRBD1 is a possible D gene (6 bases). V was clipped by 1 base and J by 3 bases, with 18 bases between them. The length of the CDR3 is 17 residues. In DNA form, the CDR3 reads TGTGCCAGCAGTTTAGGAGGCAGGGGAAGGTTGGACTATGGCTACACCTTC. This codes for CASSLGGRGRLDYGYTF.

The chain joins TRBV10-3 to TRBJ2-5; 7 bases map to TRBD2. The CDR3 extends over 16 amino acids. CDR1 and CDR2 from the germline V gene are ENHRY and SYGVKD. V trimming: 3 bases; J trimming: 3 bases; junction bases outside the gene matches: 10. CDR3 loop: CAISDQRLAGKETQYF. For the CDR3, the DNA is TGTGCCATCAGTGACCAGCGACTAGCTGGTAAAGAGACCCAGTACTTC.

This clonotype was picked up many times. The chain employs TRBV6-2 or TRBV6-3 and TRBJ1-5, with TRBD1 matching 8 bases. The germline V gene encodes CDR1 MNHEY and CDR2 SVGEGT. This CDR3 region has 14 residues. Losses at the gene ends were 6 bases for V and 5 bases for J; bases not matched to a gene: 6. The CDR3 protein is CASRTTGEHQPQHF. DNA of the CDR3: TGTGCCAGCAGGACGACAGGGGAACATCAGCCCCAGCATTTT.

Ten or more counts support this clonotype. The CDR3 sequence: CASTPGQGDGQPQHF. The CDR3 bases are TGTGCCAGCACCCCGGGACAGGGGGACGGACAGCCCCAGCATTTT. The genes are TRBV28 and TRBJ1-5; 11 nucleotides match TRBD1. From germline, CDR1 is MDHEN and CDR2 SYDVKM. The CDR3 extends over 15 amino acids. Trimming removed 7 bases from V and 7 bases from J; junction bases left unmatched: 9.

V usage is TRBV6-6 and J usage is TRBJ1-3; D remains ambiguous. There are 13 residues in the CDR3. Germline values: CDR1 MNHNY, CDR2 SVGAGI (reference sequence). V was clipped by 5 bases and J by 4 bases, with 9 bases between them. CDR3 in DNA: TGTGCCAGCAGTAATAGCGCCGGAAACACCATATATTTT. Its translation is CASSNSAGNTIYF.